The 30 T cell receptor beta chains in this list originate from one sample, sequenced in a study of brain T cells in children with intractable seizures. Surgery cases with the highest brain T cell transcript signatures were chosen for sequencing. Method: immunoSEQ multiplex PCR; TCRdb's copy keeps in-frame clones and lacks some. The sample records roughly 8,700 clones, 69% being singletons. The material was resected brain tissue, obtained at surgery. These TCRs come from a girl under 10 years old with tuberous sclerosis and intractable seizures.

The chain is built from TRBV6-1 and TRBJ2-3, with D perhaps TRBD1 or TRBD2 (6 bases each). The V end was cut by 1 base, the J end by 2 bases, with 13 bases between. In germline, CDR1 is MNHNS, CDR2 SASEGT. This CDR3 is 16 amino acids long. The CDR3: CASSEVGGYPTDTQYF. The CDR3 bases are TGTGCCAGCAGTGAAGTGGGGGGCTACCCCACAGATACGCAGTATTTT.

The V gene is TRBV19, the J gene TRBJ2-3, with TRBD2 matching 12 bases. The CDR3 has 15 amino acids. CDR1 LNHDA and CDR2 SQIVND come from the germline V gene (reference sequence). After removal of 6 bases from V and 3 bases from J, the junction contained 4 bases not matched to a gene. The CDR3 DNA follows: TGTGCCAGTAGGTCTAGCGGGGGGGCGACAGATACGCAGTATTTT. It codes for CASRSSGGATDTQYF.

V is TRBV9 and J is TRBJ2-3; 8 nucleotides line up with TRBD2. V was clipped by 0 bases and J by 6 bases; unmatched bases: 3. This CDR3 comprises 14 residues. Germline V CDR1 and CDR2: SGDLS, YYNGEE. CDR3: CASSVAGGRDTQYF. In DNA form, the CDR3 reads TGTGCCAGCAGCGTAGCGGGGGGGCGGGATACGCAGTATTTT.

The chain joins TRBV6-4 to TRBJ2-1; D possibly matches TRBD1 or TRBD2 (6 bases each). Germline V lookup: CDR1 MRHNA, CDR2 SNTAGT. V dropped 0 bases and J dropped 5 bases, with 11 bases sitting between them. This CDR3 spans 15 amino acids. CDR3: CASSDSGGSNNEQFF. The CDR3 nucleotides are TGTGCCAGCAGTGACTCAGGGGGGAGTAACAATGAGCAGTTCTTC.

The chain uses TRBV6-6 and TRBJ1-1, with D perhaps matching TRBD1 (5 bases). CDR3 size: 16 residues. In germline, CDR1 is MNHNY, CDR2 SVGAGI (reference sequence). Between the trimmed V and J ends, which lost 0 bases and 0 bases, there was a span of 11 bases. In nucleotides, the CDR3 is TGTGCCAGCAGTTACTCTCAGGGTAATATGAACACTGAAGCTTTCTTT. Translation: CASSYSQGNMNTEAFF.

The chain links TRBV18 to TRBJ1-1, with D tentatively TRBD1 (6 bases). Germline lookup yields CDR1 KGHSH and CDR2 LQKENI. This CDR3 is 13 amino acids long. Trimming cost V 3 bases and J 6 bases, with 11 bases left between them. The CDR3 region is CASSPHREAEAFF. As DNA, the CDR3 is TGTGCCAGCTCACCTCACAGGGAGGCTGAAGCTTTCTTT. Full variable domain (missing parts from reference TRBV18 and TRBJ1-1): NAGVMQNPRHLVRRRGQEARLRCSPMKGHSHVYWYRQLPEEGLKFMVYLQKENIIDESGMPKERFSAEFPKEGPSILRIQQVVRGDSAAYFCASSPHREAEAFFGQGTRLTVV.

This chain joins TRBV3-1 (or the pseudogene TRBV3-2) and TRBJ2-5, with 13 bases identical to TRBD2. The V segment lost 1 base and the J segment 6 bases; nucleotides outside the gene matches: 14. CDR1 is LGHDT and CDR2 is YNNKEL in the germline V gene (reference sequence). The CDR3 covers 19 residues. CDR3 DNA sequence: TGTGCCAGCAGCCAAGGGCAAGGACTAGCGGGGGCCCCTTTGAAGACCCAGTACTTC. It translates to CASSQGQGLAGAPLKTQYF.

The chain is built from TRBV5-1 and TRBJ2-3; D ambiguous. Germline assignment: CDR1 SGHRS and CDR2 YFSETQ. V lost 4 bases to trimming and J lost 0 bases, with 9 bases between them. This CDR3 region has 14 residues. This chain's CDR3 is CASSGSTSTDTQYF. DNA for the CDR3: TGCGCCAGCAGCGGCTCGACTAGCACAGATACGCAGTATTTT.

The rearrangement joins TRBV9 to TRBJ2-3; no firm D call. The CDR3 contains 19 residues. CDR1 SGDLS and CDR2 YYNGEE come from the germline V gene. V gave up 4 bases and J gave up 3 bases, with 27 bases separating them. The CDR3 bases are TGTGCCAGCAGCCCACACCTGTCTGGGCCAACCCGGGTGACAGATACGCAGTATTTT. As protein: CASSPHLSGPTRVTDTQYF.

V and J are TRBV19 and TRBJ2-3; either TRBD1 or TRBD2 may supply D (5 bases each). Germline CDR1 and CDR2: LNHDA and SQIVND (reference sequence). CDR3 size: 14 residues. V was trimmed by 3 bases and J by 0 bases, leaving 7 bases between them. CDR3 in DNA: TGTGCCAGTAGTATGGGGGTGAGCACAGATACGCAGTATTTT. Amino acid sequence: CASSMGVSTDTQYF. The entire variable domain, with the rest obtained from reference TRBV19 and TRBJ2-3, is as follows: DGGITQSPKYLFRKEGQNVTLSCEQNLNHDAMYWYRQDPGQGLRLIYYSQIVNDFQKGDIAEGYSVSREKKESFPLTVTSAQKNPTAFYLCASSMGVSTDTQYFGPGTRLTVL.

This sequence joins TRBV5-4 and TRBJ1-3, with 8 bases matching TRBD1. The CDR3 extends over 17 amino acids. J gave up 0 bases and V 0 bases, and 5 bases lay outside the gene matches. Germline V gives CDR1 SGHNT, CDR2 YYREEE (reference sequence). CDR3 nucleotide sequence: TGTGCCAGCAGCTTGGGGAACAGGGGGAGCTCTGGAAACACCATATATTTT. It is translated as CASSLGNRGSSGNTIYF. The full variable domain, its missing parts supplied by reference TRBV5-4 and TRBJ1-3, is ETGVTQSPTHLIKTRGQQVTLRCSSQSGHNTVSWYQQALGQGPQFIFQYYREEENGRGNFPPRFSGLQFPNYSSELNVNALELDDSALYLCASSLGNRGSSGNTIYFGEGSWLTVV.

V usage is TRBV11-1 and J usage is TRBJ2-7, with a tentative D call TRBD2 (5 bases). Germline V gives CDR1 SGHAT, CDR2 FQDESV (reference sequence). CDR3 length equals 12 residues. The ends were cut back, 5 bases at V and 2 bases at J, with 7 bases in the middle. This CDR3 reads CASSEGTYEQYF. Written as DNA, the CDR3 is TGTGCCAGCAGCGAGGGAACCTACGAGCAGTACTTC.

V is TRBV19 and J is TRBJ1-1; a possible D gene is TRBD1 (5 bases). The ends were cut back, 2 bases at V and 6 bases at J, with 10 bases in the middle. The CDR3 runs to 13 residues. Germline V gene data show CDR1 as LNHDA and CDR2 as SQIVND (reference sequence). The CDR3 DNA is TGTGCCAGTAGTATACATCAAGGGGCTGAAGCTTTCTTT. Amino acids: CASSIHQGAEAFF.

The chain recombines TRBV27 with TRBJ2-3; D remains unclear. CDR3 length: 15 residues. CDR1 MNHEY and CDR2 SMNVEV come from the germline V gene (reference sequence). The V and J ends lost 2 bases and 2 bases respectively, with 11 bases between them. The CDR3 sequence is CASSLGMHLTDTQYF. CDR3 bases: TGTGCCAGCAGTTTAGGGATGCACCTCACAGATACGCAGTATTTT.

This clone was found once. The CDR3 DNA follows: TGTGCCTGGAGTCGGAGCAGGATGAACACTGAAGCTTTCTTT. Translated: CAWSRSRMNTEAFF. V is TRBV30 and J is TRBJ1-1; no firm D call. Germline V gene lookup returns CDR1 GTSNPN and CDR2 SVGIG (reference sequence). This CDR3 spans 14 amino acids. V was trimmed by 2 bases and J by 0 bases, leaving 10 bases between them. Full variable domain (outside the CDR3, taken from reference TRBV30 and TRBJ1-1): SQTIHQWPATLVQPVGSPLSLECTVEGTSNPNLYWYRQAAGRGLQLLFYSVGIGQISSEVPQNLSASRPQDRQFILSSKKLLLSDSGFYLCAWSRSRMNTEAFFGQGTRLTVV.

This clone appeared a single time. CDR3 DNA: TGTGCCAGCTCACCTCGAATGGAGGAAAAACTGTTTTTT. Its translation: CASSPRMEEKLFF. This rearrangement joins TRBV18 to TRBJ1-4; D remains unclear. The CDR3 runs 13 residues. Germline-derived CDR1 and CDR2 are KGHSH and LQKENI. Trimming removed 3 bases at V and 8 bases at J, with 10 bases between.

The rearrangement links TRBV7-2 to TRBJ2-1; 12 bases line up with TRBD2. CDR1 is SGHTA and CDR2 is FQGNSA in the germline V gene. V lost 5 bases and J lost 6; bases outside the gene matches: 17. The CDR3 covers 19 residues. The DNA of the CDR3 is TGTGCCAGCAGCGGGGAGACTAGCGGGGGCCCCAAGTCCAGCAATGAGCAGTTCTTC. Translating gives CASSGETSGGPKSSNEQFF.

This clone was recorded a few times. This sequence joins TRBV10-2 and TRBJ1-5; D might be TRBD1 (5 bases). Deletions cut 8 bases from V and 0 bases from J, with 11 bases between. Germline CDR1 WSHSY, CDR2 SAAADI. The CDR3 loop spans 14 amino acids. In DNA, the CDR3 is TGCGCCAGCTGGGGACTTAATAGCAATCAGCCCCAGCATTTT. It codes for CASWGLNSNQPQHF.

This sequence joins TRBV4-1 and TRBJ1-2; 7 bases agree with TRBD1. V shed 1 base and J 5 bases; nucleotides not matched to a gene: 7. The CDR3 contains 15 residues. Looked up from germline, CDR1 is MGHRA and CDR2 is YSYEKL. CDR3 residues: CASSQATGAPYGYTF. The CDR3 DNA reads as TGCGCCAGCAGCCAAGCCACAGGGGCCCCATATGGCTACACCTTC.

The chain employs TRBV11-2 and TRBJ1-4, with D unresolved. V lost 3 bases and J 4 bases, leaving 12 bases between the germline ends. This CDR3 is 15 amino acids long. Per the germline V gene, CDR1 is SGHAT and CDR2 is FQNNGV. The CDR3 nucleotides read TGTGCCAGCAGCTTGGGCAATCGGATTAATGAAAAACTGTTTTTT. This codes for CASSLGNRINEKLFF.

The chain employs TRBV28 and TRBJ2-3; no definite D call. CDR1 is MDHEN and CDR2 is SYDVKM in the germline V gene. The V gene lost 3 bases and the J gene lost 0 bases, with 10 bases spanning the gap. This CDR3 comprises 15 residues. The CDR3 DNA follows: TGTGCCAGCAGTTTGGTGGAAGATAGCACAGATACGCAGTATTTT. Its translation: CASSLVEDSTDTQYF.

The DNA for the CDR3 is TGTGCCAGCAGTGGGCAAAAGAGTGGCTACACCTTC. Translation gives CASSGQKSGYTF. V is TRBV2 and J is TRBJ1-2; the D is unclear. Germline CDR1 is SNHLY and CDR2 is FYNNEI. The CDR3 covers 12 residues. The germline V and J ends were trimmed by 4 bases and 7 bases, with 10 bases remaining between them.

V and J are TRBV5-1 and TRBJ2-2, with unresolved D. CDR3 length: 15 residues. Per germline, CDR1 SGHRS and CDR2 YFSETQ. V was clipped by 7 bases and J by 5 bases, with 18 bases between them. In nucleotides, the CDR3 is TGCGCCAGCTCAACACCTAGTAAGGGAACCGGGGAGCTGTTTTTT. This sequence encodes CASSTPSKGTGELFF.

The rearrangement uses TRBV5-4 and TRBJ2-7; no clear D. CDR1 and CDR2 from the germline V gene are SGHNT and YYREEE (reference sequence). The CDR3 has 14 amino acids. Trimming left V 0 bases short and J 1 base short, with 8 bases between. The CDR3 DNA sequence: TGTGCCAGCAGCTTGGATGGCAATTCCTACGAGCAGTACTTC. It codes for CASSLDGNSYEQYF.

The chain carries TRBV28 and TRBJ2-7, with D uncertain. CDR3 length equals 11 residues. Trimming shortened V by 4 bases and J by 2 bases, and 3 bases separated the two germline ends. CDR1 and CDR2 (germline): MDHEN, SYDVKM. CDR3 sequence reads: CASSWAYEQYF. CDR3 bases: TGTGCCAGCAGTTGGGCCTACGAGCAGTACTTC. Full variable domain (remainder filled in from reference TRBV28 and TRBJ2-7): DVKVTQSSRYLVKRTGEKVFLECVQDMDHENMFWYRQDPGLGLRLIYFSYDVKMKEKGDIPEGYSVSREKKERFSLILESASTNQTSMYLCASSWAYEQYFGPGTRLTVT.

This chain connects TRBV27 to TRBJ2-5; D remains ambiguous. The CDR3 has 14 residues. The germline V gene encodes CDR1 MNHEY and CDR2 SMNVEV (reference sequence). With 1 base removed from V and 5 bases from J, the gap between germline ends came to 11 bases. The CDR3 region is CASSLFQEGETQYF. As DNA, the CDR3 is TGTGCCAGCAGTTTATTCCAGGAAGGGGAGACCCAGTACTTC.

The CDR3 nucleotides are TGCGCCAGCAGCCCGACAATGACAGGGAGGGGGTACTATGGCTACACCTTC. This sequence encodes CASSPTMTGRGYYGYTF. V and J are TRBV5-1 and TRBJ1-2; 7 bases are shared with TRBD1. The CDR3 contains 17 residues. Germline V CDR1 and CDR2: SGHRS, YFSETQ. The V gene end was trimmed by 4 bases and the J gene end by 3 bases; junction bases not matched to a gene: 15.

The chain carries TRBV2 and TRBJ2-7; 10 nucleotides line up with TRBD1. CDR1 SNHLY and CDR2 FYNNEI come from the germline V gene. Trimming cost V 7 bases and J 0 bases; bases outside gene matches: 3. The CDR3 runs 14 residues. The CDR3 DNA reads TGTGCCAGCACTAGGACAGGGGGCTCCTACGAGCAGTACTTC. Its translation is CASTRTGGSYEQYF.

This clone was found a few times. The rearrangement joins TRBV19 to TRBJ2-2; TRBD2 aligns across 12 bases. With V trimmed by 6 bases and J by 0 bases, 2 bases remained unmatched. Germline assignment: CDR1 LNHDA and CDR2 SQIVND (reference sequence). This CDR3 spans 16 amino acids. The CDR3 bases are TGTGCCAGTAGCCGACTAGCGGGGGCGAACACCGGGGAGCTGTTTTTT. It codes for CASSRLAGANTGELFF. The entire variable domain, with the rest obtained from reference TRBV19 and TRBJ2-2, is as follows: DGGITQSPKYLFRKEGQNVTLSCEQNLNHDAMYWYRQDPGQGLRLIYYSQIVNDFQKGDIAEGYSVSREKKESFPLTVTSAQKNPTAFYLCASSRLAGANTGELFFGEGSRLTVL.

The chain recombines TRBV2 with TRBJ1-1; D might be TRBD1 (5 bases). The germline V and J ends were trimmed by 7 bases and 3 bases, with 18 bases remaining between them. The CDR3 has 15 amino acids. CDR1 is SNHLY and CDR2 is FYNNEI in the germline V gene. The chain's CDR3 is CASTGRGQADTEAFF. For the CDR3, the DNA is TGTGCCAGCACCGGAAGAGGACAAGCAGACACTGAAGCTTTCTTT.